These 2 T cell receptor beta chains came from one sample sequenced in a study of blood T cell repertoires in COVID-19. The protocol was immunoSEQ multiplex PCR, while the TCRdb copy is restricted to in-frame clones and leaves out a portion. This sample has under 200,000 clones, with 87% found just once. Sequenced: PBMCs or T cells enriched from blood (not recorded which). These receptor sequences come from a woman aged 50 to 65 who had recovered from COVID-19.

This chain joins TRBV5-4 and TRBJ2-2, with a weak D call TRBD1 (6 bases). Germline V gene lookup returns CDR1 SGHNT and CDR2 YYREEE (reference sequence). This CDR3 region has 17 residues. The ends were cut back, 4 bases at V and 4 bases at J, with 20 bases in the middle. In nucleotides, the CDR3 is TGTGCCAGCAGCCCCCCGCCGGCAGGGGTAGGCACCGGGGAGCTGTTTTTT. It yields the protein CASSPPPAGVGTGELFF.

The CDR3 nucleotides are TGTGCCAGCAGCTCCGGGACAGGGGGCGGGGGCTATGGCTACACCTTC. Translating it yields CASSSGTGGGGYGYTF. The chain employs TRBV5-6 and TRBJ1-2, with TRBD1 identical over 12 bases. V lost 3 bases to trimming and J lost 4 bases; unmatched junction nucleotides: 7. Germline lookup yields CDR1 SGHDT and CDR2 YYEEEE. This CDR3 region has 16 residues.